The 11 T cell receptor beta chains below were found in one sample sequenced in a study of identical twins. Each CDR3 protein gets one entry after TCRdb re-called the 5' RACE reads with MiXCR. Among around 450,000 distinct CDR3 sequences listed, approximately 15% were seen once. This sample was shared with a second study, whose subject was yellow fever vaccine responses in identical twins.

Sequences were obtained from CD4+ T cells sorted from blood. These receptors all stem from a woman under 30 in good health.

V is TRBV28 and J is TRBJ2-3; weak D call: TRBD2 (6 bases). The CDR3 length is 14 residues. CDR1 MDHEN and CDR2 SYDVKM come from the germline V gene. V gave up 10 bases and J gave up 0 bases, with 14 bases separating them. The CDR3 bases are TGTGCCACCCTCGGGGGTCCTAGCACAGATACGCAGTATTTT. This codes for CATLGGPSTDTQYF.

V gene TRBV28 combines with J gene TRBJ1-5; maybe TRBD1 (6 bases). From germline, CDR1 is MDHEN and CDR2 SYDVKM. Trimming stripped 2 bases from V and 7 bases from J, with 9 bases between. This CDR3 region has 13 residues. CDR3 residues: CASSLGGHQPQHF. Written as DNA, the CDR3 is TGTGCCAGCAGTTTAGGGGGACACCAGCCCCAGCATTTT.

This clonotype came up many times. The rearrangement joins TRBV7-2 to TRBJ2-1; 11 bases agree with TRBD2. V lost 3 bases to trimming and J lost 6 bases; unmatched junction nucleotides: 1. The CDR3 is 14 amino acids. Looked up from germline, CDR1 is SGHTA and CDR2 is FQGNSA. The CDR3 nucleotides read TGTGCCAGCAGCTTCCTAGCGGGGGGCAATGAGCAGTTCTTC. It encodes CASSFLAGGNEQFF.

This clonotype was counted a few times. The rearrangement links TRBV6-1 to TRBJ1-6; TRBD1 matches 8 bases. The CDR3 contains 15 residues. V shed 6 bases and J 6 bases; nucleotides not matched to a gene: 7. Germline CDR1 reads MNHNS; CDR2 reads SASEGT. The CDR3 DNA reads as TGTGCCAGCAGAATGGACAGGGCTCGTAATTCACCCCTCCACTTT. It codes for CASRMDRARNSPLHF.

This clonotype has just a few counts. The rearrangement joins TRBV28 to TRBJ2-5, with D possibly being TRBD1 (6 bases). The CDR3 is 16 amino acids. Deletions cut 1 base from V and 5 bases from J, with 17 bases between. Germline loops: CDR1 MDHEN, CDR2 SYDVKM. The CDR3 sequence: CASSLSGVGAVETQYF. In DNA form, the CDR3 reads TGTGCCAGCAGTTTATCCGGTGTGGGGGCCGTGGAGACCCAGTACTTC.

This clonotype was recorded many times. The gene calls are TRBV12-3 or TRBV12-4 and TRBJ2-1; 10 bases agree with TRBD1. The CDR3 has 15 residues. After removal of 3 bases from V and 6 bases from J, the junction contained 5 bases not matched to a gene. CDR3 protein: CASSFTGQGINEQFF. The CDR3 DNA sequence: TGTGCCAGCAGTTTCACGGGACAGGGGATCAATGAGCAGTTCTTC.

Written as DNA, the CDR3 is TGTGCCAGCAGTTGGACAGGGAACACAGATACGCAGTATTTT. Translating it yields CASSWTGNTDTQYF. The chain has TRBV7-3 and TRBJ2-3; TRBD1 matches 8 bases. Germline assignment: CDR1 SGHTA and CDR2 FQGTGA. V was pared by 6 bases and J by 2 bases, with 4 bases of the junction left unmatched. The CDR3 covers 14 residues.

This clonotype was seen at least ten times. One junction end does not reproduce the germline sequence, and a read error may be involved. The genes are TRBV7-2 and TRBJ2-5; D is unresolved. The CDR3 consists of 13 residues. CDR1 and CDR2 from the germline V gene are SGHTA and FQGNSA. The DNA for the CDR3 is TGCGCCAGCAGCTTGGTATACCAAGAGACCCAGTACTTC. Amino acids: CASSLVYQETQYF.

As DNA, the CDR3 is TGTGCCAGTAGTATACAGGGGCCGGGCGGAGGCTACACCTTC. Its protein is CASSIQGPGGGYTF. The chain couples TRBV19 to TRBJ1-2, with D possibly being TRBD1 (6 bases). The CDR3 contains 14 residues. V lost 2 bases, J lost 8 bases, and 15 bases lay in between. Germline values: CDR1 LNHDA, CDR2 SQIVND (reference sequence).

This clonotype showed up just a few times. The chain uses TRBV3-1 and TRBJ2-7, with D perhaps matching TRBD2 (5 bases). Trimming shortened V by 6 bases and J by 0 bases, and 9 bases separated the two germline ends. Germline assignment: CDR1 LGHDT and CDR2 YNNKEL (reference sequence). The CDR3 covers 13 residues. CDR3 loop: CASSRTYSYEQYF. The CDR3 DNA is TGTGCCAGCAGTAGGACTTACTCCTACGAGCAGTACTTC.

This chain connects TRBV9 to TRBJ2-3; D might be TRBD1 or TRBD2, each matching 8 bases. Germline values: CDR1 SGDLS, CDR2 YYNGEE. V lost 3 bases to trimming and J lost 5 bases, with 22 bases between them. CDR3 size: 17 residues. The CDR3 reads CASSAGRDRSLRDTQYF. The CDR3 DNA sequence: TGTGCCAGCAGCGCCGGGAGGGACAGGTCCCTTCGAGATACGCAGTATTTT.